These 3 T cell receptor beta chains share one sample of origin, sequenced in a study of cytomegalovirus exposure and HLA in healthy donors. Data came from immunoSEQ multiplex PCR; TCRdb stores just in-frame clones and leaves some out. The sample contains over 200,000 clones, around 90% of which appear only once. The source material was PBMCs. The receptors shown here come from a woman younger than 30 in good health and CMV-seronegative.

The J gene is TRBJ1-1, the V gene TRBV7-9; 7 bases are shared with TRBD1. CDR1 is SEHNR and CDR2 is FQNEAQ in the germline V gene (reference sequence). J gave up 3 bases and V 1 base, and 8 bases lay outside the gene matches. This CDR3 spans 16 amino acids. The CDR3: CASSLVTGTDYTEAFF. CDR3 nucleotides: TGTGCCAGCAGCTTAGTGACAGGGACAGACTACACTGAAGCTTTCTTT.

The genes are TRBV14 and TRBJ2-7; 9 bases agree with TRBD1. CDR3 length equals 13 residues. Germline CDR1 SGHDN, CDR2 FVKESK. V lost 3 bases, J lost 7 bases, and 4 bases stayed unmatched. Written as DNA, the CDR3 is TGTGCCAGCAGCCAGGACAGGGGTGGGGAGCAGTACTTC. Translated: CASSQDRGGEQYF. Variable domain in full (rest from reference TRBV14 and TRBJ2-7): EAGVTQFPSHSVIEKGQTVTLRCDPISGHDNLYWYRRVMGKEIKFLLHFVKESKQDESGMPNNRFLAERTGGTYSTLKVQPAELEDSGVYFCASSQDRGGEQYFGPGTRLTVT.

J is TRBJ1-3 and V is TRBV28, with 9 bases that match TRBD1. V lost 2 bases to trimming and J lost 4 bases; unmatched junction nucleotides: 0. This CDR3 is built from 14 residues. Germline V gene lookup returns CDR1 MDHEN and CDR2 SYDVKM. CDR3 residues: CASSLTGGGNTIYF. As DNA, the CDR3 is TGTGCCAGCAGTTTAACAGGGGGCGGAAACACCATATATTTT.